These T cell receptor beta chains were read from a single sample in a study of T cell responses to AZD1222 COVID-19 vaccine. Profiled with immunoSEQ multiplex PCR; TCRdb holds only in-frame clones, not every one. The sample contains 65,000 to 90,000 clones, roughly nine tenths of which appear only once. Sample: peripheral blood, taken on day 0 of AZD1222 vaccination. These receptors were taken from an adult in good health. CDR3s include the opening cysteine and the closing phenylalanine or tryptophan. A D gene is named only where the DNA matches it firmly. Where a row states a size, it is once, few, many or the class of an expanded clone; other rows omit it.

j_call | clone_size | v_call | d_call | cdr3_aa | cdr3_nt
TRBJ1-1 | NA | TRBV7-8 | NA | CASSLEWAGEAFF | TGTGCCAGCAGCTTAGAATGGGCAGGCGAAGCTTTCTTT
TRBJ2-5 | NA | TRBV10-3 | TRBD2 | CAISGLAGGETQYF | TGTGCCATCAGTGGACTAGCGGGAGGTGAGACCCAGTACTTC
TRBJ1-4 | NA | TRBV7-9 | NA | CASSSLTWQVWNEKLFF | TGTGCCAGCAGCTCCTTAACCTGGCAGGTCTGGAATGAAAAACTGTTTTTT
TRBJ2-7 | NA | TRBV3-1/TRBV3-2 | NA | CASSQAGQRYEQYF | TGTGCCAGCAGCCAGGCGGGACAGAGATACGAGCAGTACTTC
TRBJ1-3 | NA | TRBV29-1 | TRBD1 | CSVISRDRDSGNTIYF | TGCAGCGTTATATCCCGGGACAGGGACTCTGGAAACACCATATATTTT
TRBJ2-1 | NA | TRBV5-1 | NA | CASSLGAGWNYNEQFF | TGCGCCAGCAGCTTGGGGGCAGGGTGGAACTACAATGAGCAGTTCTTC
TRBJ2-7 | NA | TRBV28 | TRBD2 | CASSFFSPTSGFSYEQYF | TGTGCCAGCAGTTTCTTCTCCCCAACTAGCGGGTTTTCCTACGAGCAGTACTTC
TRBJ2-1 | NA | TRBV10-1 | TRBD2 | CASSRAGGYNEQFF | TGCGCCAGCAGTCGGGCGGGGGGCTACAATGAGCAGTTCTTC
TRBJ2-3 | once | TRBV29-1 | NA | CSAQGSPDTQYF | TGCAGCGCTCAGGGGAGCCCAGATACGCAGTATTTT
TRBJ2-7 | NA | TRBV19 | TRBD2 | CASRDRGGRNYEQYF | TGTGCCAGTAGGGATCGAGGCGGGAGAAACTACGAGCAGTACTTC
TRBJ1-2 | few | TRBV28 | TRBD1 | CASSLGQGNYGYTF | TGTGCCAGCAGTCTGGGACAGGGAAACTATGGCTACACCTTC
TRBJ2-5 | NA | TRBV7-9 | NA | CASTKGPGETQYF | TGTGCCAGCACCAAAGGGCCCGGGGAGACCCAGTACTTC
TRBJ1-1 | NA | TRBV28 | TRBD1 | CASSSPGTGIMNTEAFF | TGTGCCAGCAGTTCCCCCGGGACAGGGATAATGAACACTGAAGCTTTCTTT
TRBJ2-1 | NA | TRBV28 | TRBD2 | CASSFRGTTRVNEQFF | TGTGCCAGCAGTTTCCGGGGGACTACCCGAGTCAATGAGCAGTTCTTC
TRBJ1-1 | few | TRBV27 | TRBD1 | CASSSGGYGTEAFF | TGTGCCAGCAGTTCAGGGGGGTATGGCACTGAAGCTTTCTTT
TRBJ2-1 | NA | TRBV6-5 | TRBD2 | CASSSGTSGWHEQFF | TGTGCCAGCAGTTCCGGGACTAGCGGGTGGCATGAGCAGTTCTTC
TRBJ1-1 | NA | TRBV6-5 | NA | CASTGPLNTEAFF | TGTGCCAGCACCGGGCCCTTGAACACTGAAGCTTTCTTT
TRBJ1-2 | NA | TRBV19 | NA | CASSIDPTGYGYTF | TGTGCCAGTAGTATAGATCCGACAGGCTATGGCTACACCTTC
TRBJ1-1 | NA | TRBV5-4 | NA | CASSFANMGNTEAFF | TGTGCCAGCAGCTTTGCGAACATGGGGAACACTGAAGCTTTCTTT
TRBJ1-1 | NA | TRBV28 | NA | CASSLNTLNTEAFF | TGTGCCAGCAGTTTGAACACCTTGAACACTGAAGCTTTCTTT
TRBJ2-1 | NA | TRBV18 | TRBD2 | CASSPGLAGTEQFF | TGTGCCAGCTCACCTGGACTAGCGGGAACCGAGCAGTTCTTC
TRBJ1-5 | NA | TRBV19 | NA | CASSWQDNQPQHF | TGTGCCAGTAGTTGGCAGGACAATCAGCCCCAGCATTTT
TRBJ1-2 | NA | TRBV19 | TRBD1 | CASSVSGTGGFGYTF | TGTGCCAGTAGTGTCTCCGGGACAGGGGGCTTTGGCTACACCTTC
TRBJ2-7 | NA | TRBV3-1/TRBV3-2 | NA | CASSQGTGFNEQYF | TGTGCCAGCAGCCAAGGGACCGGGTTTAACGAGCAGTACTTC
TRBJ2-2 | NA | TRBV5-1 | NA | CASSLQGPDTGELFF | TGCGCCAGCAGCTTGCAGGGGCCCGACACCGGGGAGCTGTTTTTT
TRBJ1-1 | few | TRBV5-1 | NA | CASSLAGTMNTEAFF | TGCGCCAGCAGCTTGGCTGGAACCATGAACACTGAAGCTTTCTTT